This T cell receptor (beta chain) was recovered during a study of shared clonotypes between healthy human individuals. The study's findings and limits: Large depth notwithstanding, sorted-subset sequencing proved incomplete by rarefaction.

Data came from immunoSEQ multiplex PCR; TCRdb stores just in-frame clones and leaves some out. Of 550,000 to 600,000 clones listed, roughly 98% were seen once; the top ten hold less than 0.35%. CD45RO-negative, CCR7-positively selected cells formed the naive CD8 fraction, excluding terminally differentiated effector memory CD45RA+ cells. Regarding this clone: Its target is not known.

The CDR3 has 13 residues. J gave up 8 bases and V 4 bases, and 5 bases lay outside the gene matches. Germline V lookup: CDR1 SGHDT, CDR2 YYEEEE. V gene TRBV5-6 combines with J gene TRBJ2-1; 8 positions match TRBD2. The receptor comes from a man aged 30 to 39 in good health. Sequenced input: naive CD8+ T cells sorted from blood. The DNA for the CDR3 is TGTGCCAGCAGCCTGCGGGAGGCATATGAGCAGTTCTTC. This translates into CASSLREAYEQFF.